These 11 T cell receptor beta chains were all obtained from the same sample, sequenced in a study of blood T cell repertoires in COVID-19. Sequencing was performed with immunoSEQ multiplex PCR; in TCRdb, only in-frame clones are kept and a portion is missing. Among roughly 74,000 clones listed, 70% to 90% were seen once. Sequencing was performed on peripheral blood. All receptors come from an elderly woman with active or convalescent COVID-19.

The chain recombines TRBV6-5 with TRBJ2-5; TRBD1 might be the D (5 bases). The CDR3 is 15 residues long. Germline V gene data show CDR1 as MNHEY and CDR2 as SVGAGI. V shed 0 bases and J shed 5 bases, with 13 bases lying between them. The CDR3 DNA reads TGTGCCAGCAGTTACTCGCAGGGTGGTGGTGAGACCCAGTACTTC. It yields the protein CASSYSQGGGETQYF.

The chain recombines TRBV5-1 with TRBJ2-1, with TRBD2 matching over 13 bases. V trimming: 4 bases; J trimming: 9 bases; junction bases outside the gene matches: 7. Germline CDR1 reads SGHRS; CDR2 reads YFSETQ. The CDR3 spans 15 residues. The CDR3 here is CASSPGLAGVVEQFF. CDR3 coding DNA: TGCGCCAGCAGCCCCGGACTAGCGGGAGTGGTTGAGCAGTTCTTC.

The chain links TRBV24-1 to TRBJ2-1; unclear D gene. CDR3 size: 14 residues. Deletions cut 0 bases from V and 7 bases from J, with 9 bases between. CDR1 is KGHDR and CDR2 is SFDVKD in the germline V gene. CDR3 bases: TGTGCCACCAGTGATTTGACTGTCGTGAATGAGCAGTTCTTC. This gives the protein CATSDLTVVNEQFF.

J is TRBJ2-7 and V is TRBV7-2, with 11 bases that match TRBD2. Germline-derived CDR1 and CDR2 are SGHTA and FQGNSA. The CDR3 contains 15 residues. J was trimmed by 6 bases and V by 2 bases; bases with no gene match: 6. The CDR3 reads CASSLHLAGGLEQYF. For the CDR3, the DNA is TGTGCCAGCAGCTTACATCTAGCGGGGGGTCTCGAGCAGTACTTC.

This chain joins TRBV28 and TRBJ1-2; 10 bases are a match to TRBD1. This CDR3 contains 14 residues. J gave up 6 bases and V 5 bases, and 6 bases lay outside the gene matches. Germline CDR1 reads MDHEN; CDR2 reads SYDVKM. Here the CDR3 DNA reads TGTGCCAGCAGTCGGGACGGGACAGGGGATGGCTACACCTTC. Its translation: CASSRDGTGDGYTF.

The CDR3 DNA reads TGTGCCAGCAGTCCAGTGCGCGGGGTGATCACCCTCCACTTT. Amino acids: CASSPVRGVITLHF. The chain uses TRBV3-1 (or the pseudogene TRBV3-2) and TRBJ1-6; the D is unclear. Germline V lookup: CDR1 LGHDT, CDR2 YNNKEL (reference sequence). CDR3 length equals 14 residues. V lost 6 bases, J lost 14 bases, and 20 bases lay in between.

The rearrangement links TRBV3-1 (or the pseudogene TRBV3-2) to TRBJ2-2, with 9 positions matching TRBD2. Germline V gene lookup returns CDR1 LGHDT and CDR2 YNNKEL (reference sequence). The CDR3 sequence is 16 residues long. Trimming cost V 3 bases and J 4 bases; bases outside gene matches: 6. The CDR3 coding sequence is TGTGCCAGCAGCCAGCGCGGGGGGGCCACCACCGGGGAGCTGTTTTTT. This translates into CASSQRGGATTGELFF.

This clone was recorded only once. This sequence joins TRBV5-1 and TRBJ1-1; D call uncertain. Germline CDR1 is SGHRS and CDR2 is YFSETQ. CDR3 length: 13 residues. V was cut by 0 bases and J by 1 base, with 4 bases left in between. The DNA of the CDR3 is TGCGCCAGCAGCTTGGAACAGAACACTGAAGCTTTCTTT. It specifies CASSLEQNTEAFF.

The rearrangement links TRBV19 to TRBJ1-1; D is unresolved. V was pared by 5 bases and J by 5 bases, with 18 bases between. This CDR3 is 15 amino acids long. Germline loops: CDR1 LNHDA, CDR2 SQIVND (reference sequence). The CDR3 loop is CASSSLGSEVTEAFF. CDR3 nucleotides: TGTGCCAGTAGTTCCCTAGGATCGGAAGTAACTGAAGCTTTCTTT.

This clone was seen once. V usage is TRBV14 and J usage is TRBJ2-1; 7 bases are a match to TRBD2. The germline gives CDR1 SGHDN, CDR2 FVKESK. Trimming cost V 1 base and J 3 bases; bases outside gene matches: 6. The CDR3 totals 16 residues. The CDR3 here is CASSQGAGRIYNEQFF. In nucleotides, the CDR3 is TGTGCCAGCAGCCAAGGAGCGGGACGGATCTACAATGAGCAGTTCTTC.

The chain has TRBV12-5 and TRBJ2-3; 14 positions match TRBD2. Germline CDR1 LGHNT, CDR2 FRNRAP. The CDR3 totals 15 residues. The V segment lost 6 bases and the J segment 6 bases; nucleotides outside the gene matches: 5. DNA of the CDR3: TGTGCTAGTGGCCTGGGACTAGCGGGAGCGGATACGCAGTATTTT. Translated, it gives CASGLGLAGADTQYF. Filled out from reference TRBV12-5 and TRBJ2-3, the complete variable domain reads DARVTQTPRHKVTEMGQEVTMRCQPILGHNTVFWYRQTMMQGLELLAYFRNRAPLDDSGMPKDRFSAEMPDATLATLKIQPSEPRDSAVYFCASGLGLAGADTQYFGPGTRLTVL.